This T cell receptor (beta chain) was retrieved from a study of T-cell memory formation after mild COVID-19. TCRdb re-derived calls from the 5' RACE reads in MiXCR, one entry per CDR3 protein. The table shows about 560,000 distinct CDR3 sequences, with 20% to 25% occurring only once. This clonotype was seen more than once but under ten times. Germline V gene data show CDR1 as SGHRS and CDR2 as YFSETQ. Trimming pared 4 bases from V and 5 bases from J, leaving 10 bases between. The CDR3 totals 12 residues. The sequence was collected from an adult woman who had mild COVID-19 (a few samples of this study predate the infection). Cell type and time point are not known. The V call is TRBV5-1, the J call TRBJ2-7; tentatively, D is TRBD1 (6 bases). Sequences were obtained from PBMCs or a T cell subset sorted from them (not recorded which). The CDR3 DNA reads TGCGCCAGCAGCACGAACAGGGACGAGCAGTACTTC. Amino acid sequence: CASSTNRDEQYF.